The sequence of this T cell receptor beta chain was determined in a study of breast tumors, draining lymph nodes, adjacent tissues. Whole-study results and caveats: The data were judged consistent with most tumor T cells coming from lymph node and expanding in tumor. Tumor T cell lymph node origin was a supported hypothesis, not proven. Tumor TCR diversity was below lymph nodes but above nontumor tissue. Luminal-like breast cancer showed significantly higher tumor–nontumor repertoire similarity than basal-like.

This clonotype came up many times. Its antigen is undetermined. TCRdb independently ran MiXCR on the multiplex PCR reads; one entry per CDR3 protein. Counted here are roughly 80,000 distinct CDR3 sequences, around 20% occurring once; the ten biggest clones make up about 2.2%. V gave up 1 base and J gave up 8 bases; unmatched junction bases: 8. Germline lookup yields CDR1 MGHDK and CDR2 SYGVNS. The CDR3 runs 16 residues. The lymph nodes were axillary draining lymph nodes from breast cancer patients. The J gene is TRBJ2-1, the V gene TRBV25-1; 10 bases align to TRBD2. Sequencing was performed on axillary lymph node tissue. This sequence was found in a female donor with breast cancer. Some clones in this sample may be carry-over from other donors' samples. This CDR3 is CASSESRTSGLDEQFF. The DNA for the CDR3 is TGTGCCAGCAGTGAATCTAGGACTAGCGGCCTCGATGAGCAGTTCTTC.